The 13 T cell receptor beta chains given below trace back to one sample, sequenced in a study of T cell clusters in autoimmune cytopenias. TRB rearrangements were amplified by touch-down multiplex PCR with mixed TRB-A/B primers. From the multiplex PCR reads, TCRdb lists one entry per CDR3 protein and no DNA. This sample's clone table lists a few thousand distinct CDR3 sequences. Roughly 38,000 genome equivalents of blood DNA were amplified for TRB. The material sequenced was peripheral blood. These receptors were taken from a human donor with an autoimmune cytopenia or autoimmune hepatitis (not recorded which).

This clonotype is called medium-sized based on its frequency. The rearrangement uses TRBV27 and TRBJ2-1; the D call from TCRdb, TRBD1, cannot be confirmed without DNA. The CDR3 runs to 14 residues. The germline V gene encodes CDR1 MNHEY and CDR2 SMNVEV (reference sequence). CDR3 loop: CASRTGFGINEQFF.

The CDR3 protein is CATSELTSGGASLTDTQYF. The chain joins TRBV24-1 to TRBJ2-3; without DNA, the TCRdb call of TRBD2 cannot be checked. The length of the CDR3 is 19 residues. The germline V gene encodes CDR1 KGHDR and CDR2 SFDVKD.

V is TRBV20-1 and J is TRBJ1-5; the D call from TCRdb, TRBD1, cannot be confirmed without DNA. The CDR3 runs to 14 residues. Germline CDR1 is DFQATT and CDR2 is SNEGSKA (reference sequence). The CDR3 region is CSARGSGHHQPQHF.

This clonotype registers medium-sized (0.01 to 0.1%) by frequency. The rearrangement joins TRBV29-1 to TRBJ1-2; TCRdb lists TRBD1, though no DNA is available to test this call. This CDR3 is 15 amino acids long. Germline lookup yields CDR1 SQVTM and CDR2 ANQGSEA. The CDR3 protein is CSVEGGAVANYGYTF. Full variable domain (rest looked up from reference TRBV29-1 and TRBJ1-2): SAVISQKPSRDICQRGTSLTIQCQVDSQVTMMFWYRQQPGQSLTLIATANQGSEATYESGFVIDKFPISRPNLTFSTLTVSNMSPEDSSIYLCSVEGGAVANYGYTFGSGTRLTVV.

This clonotype registers medium-sized by frequency. The CDR3 protein is CASAQGRNEQYF. The chain carries TRBV19 and TRBJ2-7; TCRdb reports TRBD1, a call that lacks DNA to check it against. There are 12 residues in the CDR3. Germline lookup yields CDR1 LNHDA and CDR2 SQIVND (reference sequence).

The chain uses TRBV6-5 and TRBJ1-4; lacking DNA, the TRBD1 call made by TCRdb goes unchecked. Germline values: CDR1 MNHEY, CDR2 SVGAGI. This CDR3 is 17 amino acids long. The CDR3 loop reads CASSLRGPGGLNEKLFF.

The rearrangement links TRBV27 to TRBJ1-1; TCRdb's assignment of TRBD1 cannot be checked, as there is no DNA. Germline lookup yields CDR1 MNHEY and CDR2 SMNVEV (reference sequence). The CDR3 totals 15 residues. CDR3 sequence reads: CVSSLVWGADLEAFF.

This clonotype is medium-sized (0.01 to 0.1%) by frequency. The chain couples TRBV6-5 to TRBJ1-1. The germline V gene has CDR1 MNHEY and CDR2 SVGAGI. The CDR3 length is 13 residues. The CDR3 loop is CASSYGSLLEAFF.

The chain recombines TRBV12-3 or TRBV12-4 with TRBJ1-3. This CDR3 comprises 20 residues. The CDR3: CASRPAASAHLPFSGNTIYF.

The chain has TRBV2 and TRBJ1-1; the D call from TCRdb, TRBD1, cannot be confirmed without DNA. CDR1 SNHLY and CDR2 FYNNEI come from the germline V gene. CDR3 length: 12 amino acids. The CDR3 region is CASSLGAVEAFF. The variable domain in full, completed from reference TRBV2 and TRBJ1-1, reads EPEVTQTPSHQVTQMGQEVILRCVPISNHLYFYWYRQILGQKVEFLVSFYNNEISEKSEIFDDQFSVERPDGSNFTLKIRSTKLEDSAMYFCASSLGAVEAFFGQGTRLTVV.

Its frequency marks this clonotype as medium-sized. The chain combines TRBV6-1 with TRBJ2-7. The CDR3 covers 12 residues. Per the germline V gene, CDR1 is MNHNS and CDR2 is SASEGT. The CDR3 region is CASSEKGYEQYF.

This clonotype registers medium-sized (0.01 to 0.1%) by frequency. The chain carries TRBV18 and TRBJ1-2. This CDR3 is 13 amino acids long. Germline CDR1 reads KGHSH; CDR2 reads LQKENI. Here the CDR3 reads CASSPPVAGGYTF.

This clonotype is deemed medium-sized by its frequency. This chain joins TRBV12-3 or TRBV12-4 and TRBJ1-4. This CDR3 has 15 residues. CDR3 loop: CASRTSAATNEKLFF.